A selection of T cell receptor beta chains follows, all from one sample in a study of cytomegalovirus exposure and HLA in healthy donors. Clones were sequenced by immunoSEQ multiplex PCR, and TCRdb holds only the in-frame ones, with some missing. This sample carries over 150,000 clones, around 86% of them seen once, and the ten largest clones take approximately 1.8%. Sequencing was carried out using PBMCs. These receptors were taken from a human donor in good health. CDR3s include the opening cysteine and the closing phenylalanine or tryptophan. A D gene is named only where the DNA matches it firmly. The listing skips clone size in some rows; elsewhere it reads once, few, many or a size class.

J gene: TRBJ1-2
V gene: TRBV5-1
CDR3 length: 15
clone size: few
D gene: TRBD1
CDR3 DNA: TGCGCCAGCAGCCCGAACCGGGACAGGGGAGATGGCTACACCTTC
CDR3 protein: CASSPNRDRGDGYTF

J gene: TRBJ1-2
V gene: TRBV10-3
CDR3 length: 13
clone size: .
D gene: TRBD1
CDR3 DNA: TGTGCCATCAGCCTGGGACAGAACTATGGCTACACCTTC
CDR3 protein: CAISLGQNYGYTF

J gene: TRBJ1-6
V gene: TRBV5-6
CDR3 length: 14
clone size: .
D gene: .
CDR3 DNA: TGTGCCAGCAGCTCAGGCGGGACCAGGGCACCCCTCCACTTT
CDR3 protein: CASSSGGTRAPLHF

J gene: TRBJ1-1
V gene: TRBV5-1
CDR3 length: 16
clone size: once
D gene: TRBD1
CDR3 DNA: TGCGCCAGCAGCCAAGCCGGGACAGGAATGAACACTGAAGCTTTCTTT
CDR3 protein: CASSQAGTGMNTEAFF

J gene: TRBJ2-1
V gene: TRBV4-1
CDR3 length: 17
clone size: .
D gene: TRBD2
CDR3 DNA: TGCGCCAGCAGCCGGGGGGGACTAGCGGGGATATACAATGAGCAGTTCTTC
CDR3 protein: CASSRGGLAGIYNEQFF

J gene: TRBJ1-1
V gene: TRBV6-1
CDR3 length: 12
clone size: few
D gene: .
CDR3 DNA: TGTGCCAGCAGTGTGGGGGGTCCTGAAGCTTTCTTT
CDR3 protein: CASSVGGPEAFF

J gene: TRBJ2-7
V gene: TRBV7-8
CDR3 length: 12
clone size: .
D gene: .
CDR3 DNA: TGTGCCAGCAGCCCGGAAGCAGGAGAGCAGTACTTC
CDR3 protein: CASSPEAGEQYF

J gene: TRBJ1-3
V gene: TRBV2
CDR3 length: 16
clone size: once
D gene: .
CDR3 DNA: TGTGCCAGCAGTGAAGAATCCGTAAGTCTAGGAAACACCATATATTTT
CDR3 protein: CASSEESVSLGNTIYF

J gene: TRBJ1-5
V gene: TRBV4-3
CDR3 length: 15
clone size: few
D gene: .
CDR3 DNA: TGCGCCAGCAGCCAAGTCGCCAGGGACAATCAGCCCCAGCATTTT
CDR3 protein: CASSQVARDNQPQHF

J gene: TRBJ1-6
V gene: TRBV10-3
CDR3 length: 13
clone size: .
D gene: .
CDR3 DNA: TGTGCCATCAAGCGGGGAGTGGATTCACCCCTCCACTTT
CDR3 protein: CAIKRGVDSPLHF

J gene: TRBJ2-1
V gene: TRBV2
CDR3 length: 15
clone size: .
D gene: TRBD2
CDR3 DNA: TGTGCCAGCAGTGACGGACTAGCGGGGCACAATGAGCAGTTCTTC
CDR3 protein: CASSDGLAGHNEQFF

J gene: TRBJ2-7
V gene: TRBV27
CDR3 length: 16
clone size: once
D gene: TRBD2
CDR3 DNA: TGTGCCAGCAGTTTATATTCCGCGGGGGGCAAACACGAGCAGTACTTC
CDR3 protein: CASSLYSAGGKHEQYF